This T cell receptor beta chain was captured in a study of shared clonotypes between healthy human individuals (dated by TCRdb to about 2020). Study-wide context: Two women and a few men aged 18 to 49 years were included in the cohort. Per donor, three plates each were used for CD4 naive and CD4 memory, two for CD8 naive, and one for CD8 memory. To estimate repertoire size and how much clonotypes are shared between individuals, the study performed deep sequencing of blood TCR repertoires from roughly five healthy adults. Different laboratories and diverse techniques were used to prepare libraries and sequence TCR repertoires, to increase sequencing depth and limit assay-specific biases. Leukapheresis yielded between about 0.94 and 9 billion PBMCs per donor. Study-wide conclusions, independent of this receptor: Pairwise subsampling led to the expectation that sequencing depth would affect the degree of clonotype sharing among donors. When several donors were compared, the shared fraction of clonotypes was about 5.2% for naive CD4, roughly 3.4% for naive CD8, about 2.4% for memory CD4, and less than 0.5% for memory CD8. Larger estimated clonotype richness was generally found for naive subsets than for memory subsets. Higher generation probabilities were observed for clonotypes shared by all four sorted-subset donors than for non-shared clonotypes. Only blood was sampled, and tissue TCR repertoires likely differ from those in blood. The small number of donors limited the genetic and exposure-history diversity represented. Incomplete sequencing was indicated by rarefaction of sorted-subset datasets, despite the large sequencing depth.

The V and J ends are trimmed by 5 bases and 6 bases, leaving 5 bases between them. CDR1 is given as MNHNY and CDR2 as SVGAGI, both from the germline V gene (reference sequence). The CDR3 spans 11 residues, from the cysteine through the phenylalanine. Here the CDR3 DNA is all that survives: 33 bases in frame from base 1. Using the deep immunoSEQ assay, multiplex PCR amplified TCR CDR3 regions from genomic DNA. Genomic DNA extracted from each cell subset was distributed evenly over all wells of several immunoSEQ 96-well plates, and each plate served as one replicate. Each replicate PCR for sorted subsets received roughly 0.2 ug genomic DNA, equal to tens of thousands of T cell genomes. Purified libraries were measured with a Qubit 3.0 fluorometer, size-checked on a Bioanalyzer 2100, and measured again with the KAPA Library Quantification kit. Every immunoSEQ 96-well plate was sequenced on a dedicated single-read 150-cycle Illumina NextSeq 550 flow cell. Per the source publication's procedure: Because the immunoSEQ output included only junctional sequences and no quality scores, the filtering could not be the same as the filtering used for full-length reads. Sequences were annotated with PyIR, a Python wrapper for IgBLAST v1.9, using IMGT germline references to assign V/J genes and CDR3. Reads were filtered out if the reads had weak V/J assignments (E-value above 1e-6), no CDR3, stop codons, out-of-frame junctions, or ambiguous translated residues. V3J clonotypes were defined by identical inferred V gene, J gene, and CDR3 amino acid sequence. Percentage overlap between repertoires was computed as shared unique clonotypes divided by the size of the smaller repertoire. Repertoire richness was assessed with RTK rarefaction, the Chao1 estimator, and Recon v2.1 estimates of unobserved clonotypes. For all TCRbeta clonotypes obtained by the gDNA method from a few donors, generation probabilities were computed with OLGA. TCRdb's version of the immuneACCESS table is confined to in-frame rearrangements and falls short of the full clone set. An unresolved V gene accounts for under half of the shortfall where checked; the remainder is of unknown origin. D and trimming come from the DNA, and the V and J calls and clone size come from that table. The sample yields roughly 1,600,000 clones; approximately 98.5% were counted once. Of the sample, approximately 0.4% falls within the top ten clones.

Donors were healthy HIV-negative adults with no recently reported acute infections or vaccinations. All donors were Caucasian adults living in Nashville, Tennessee, USA. CD4+ T cells were enriched by magnetic negative selection, after which naive cells were positively selected on CD45RA and the negative fraction was taken as the memory subset. After blood collection by leukapheresis, PBMCs were isolated using Ficoll-Histopaque density gradient centrifugation and then cryopreserved in the vapor phase of liquid nitrogen. Purity and quantity of every magnetically sorted T cell population were checked by analytical flow cytometry. Genomic DNA was isolated from each sorted fraction and quantified by UV absorbance on a Nanodrop 2000c. To note about this clone: This receptor's antigen is unknown. The sample holds no much larger clone one base away, and base qualities are not on file.

The chain is assembled from TRBV6-6 and TRBJ2-1; no D gene can be assigned with confidence. This receptor was identified in a man aged 30 to 45 in good health. The sequencing input was naive CD4+ T cells sorted from blood. The sample's cell subset or site label is to be understood as: CD45RA+ positively selected. The CDR3 region: CASSILNEQFF. The DNA sequence is as follows: TGTGCCAGCAGTATCCTCAATGAGCAGTTCTTC.